The 7 T cell receptor beta chains listed next were all sequenced from one sample in a study of graft-versus-host responses after intestinal transplantation. Antigens for these TCRs are unknown. The protocol was immunoSEQ multiplex PCR, while the TCRdb copy is restricted to in-frame clones and leaves out a portion. Among about 130,000 clones, about nine tenths were seen once, and the ten largest hold about 0.19%. The sequenced sample was unstimulated CD4+ T cells sorted from spleen or lymph node cells, obtained before intestinal transplant. The receptors stem from a human donor who received an intestinal transplant.

This clone was seen just once. This chain joins TRBV5-1 and TRBJ2-2; unclear D gene. The germline CDR1 and CDR2 sequences are SGHRS and YFSETQ. This CDR3 region has 15 residues. V was shortened by 1 base and J by 4 bases, with 11 bases between the two germline ends. The CDR3 coding sequence is TGCGCCAGCAGCTTGCGTATAGCCCCCACCGGGGAGCTGTTTTTT. Its translation: CASSLRIAPTGELFF.

This clone was seen just once. This rearrangement joins TRBV9 to TRBJ1-3, with D uncertain. The CDR3 extends over 16 amino acids. Trimming cost V 4 bases and J 2 bases, with 16 bases left between them. The V gene's germline CDR1 is SGDLS and CDR2 YYNGEE. CDR3 in amino acids: CASSSSDGYPGNTIYF. The CDR3 region has the DNA TGTGCCAGCAGCTCCTCGGACGGCTACCCTGGAAACACCATATATTTT.

This rearrangement joins TRBV28 to TRBJ1-2; no firm D call. The CDR3 is 17 amino acids. CDR1 is MDHEN, CDR2 SYDVKM, per germline. Trimming stripped 6 bases from V and 4 bases from J, with 24 bases between. The CDR3 nucleotides read TGTGCCAGCAGCCCACTGACGGGGAGGTTGGGAAGCTATGGCTACACCTTC. Protein: CASSPLTGRLGSYGYTF.

The V call is TRBV14, the J call TRBJ2-1, with D maybe TRBD2 (6 bases). V was cut by 6 bases and J by 6 bases, with 18 bases left in between. Germline V lookup: CDR1 SGHDN, CDR2 FVKESK. CDR3 size: 15 residues. CDR3 sequence: CASRSGVGLVNEQFF. The CDR3 DNA sequence: TGTGCCAGCAGGTCGGGAGTAGGACTGGTCAATGAGCAGTTCTTC.

The genes are TRBV4-1 and TRBJ1-1; TRBD1 agrees at 10 bases. Germline V gene sequence: CDR1 MGHRA, CDR2 YSYEKL. The CDR3 runs 16 residues. Germline trimming cut 1 base from V and 11 bases from J; bases unmatched to any gene: 13. The CDR3: CASSQAPDRGRVDAFF. CDR3 coding DNA: TGCGCCAGCAGCCAAGCCCCCGACAGGGGGCGGGTGGATGCTTTCTTT.

The J gene is TRBJ1-3, the V gene TRBV25-1; 10 bases align to TRBD1. The CDR3 contains 15 residues. Germline-derived CDR1 and CDR2 are MGHDK and SYGVNS. The junction had 15 bases not matched to a gene; V was cut back by 8 bases and J by 11 bases. The CDR3, as DNA: TGTGCCAGCGGGGATTTGGGACAGGGGAGTTTCCCCATATATTTT. This gives the protein CASGDLGQGSFPIYF. Looking up the rest from reference TRBV25-1 and TRBJ1-3 gives the full variable domain: EADIYQTPRYLVIGTGKKITLECSQTMGHDKMYWYQQDPGMELHLIHYSYGVNSTEKGDLSSESTVSRIRTEHFPLTLESARPSHTSQYLCASGDLGQGSFPIYFGEGSWLTVV.

The rearrangement uses TRBV2 and TRBJ2-1, with TRBD2 matching 9 bases. The J segment lost 0 bases and the V segment lost 6 bases, leaving 3 bases of the junction unmatched. This CDR3 has 15 amino acids. The germline gives CDR1 SNHLY, CDR2 FYNNEI. CDR3 nucleotides: TGTGCCAGCAGCTTTAGCGGGAGCTCCTACAATGAGCAGTTCTTC. This codes for CASSFSGSSYNEQFF.